This is a list of T cell receptor beta chains from one sample in a study of blood T cell repertoires in COVID-19. Data came from immunoSEQ multiplex PCR; TCRdb stores just in-frame clones and leaves some out. The sample contains about 440,000 clones, roughly 87% of which appear only once. Sequencing was carried out using PBMCs or T cells enriched from blood (not recorded which). Receptors originate from a woman younger than 35 with acute COVID-19. Each CDR3 is given with its conserved first and last residue. Fields, in order: D gene, J gene, V gene, CDR3 length, clone size, CDR3 protein, CDR3 DNA. The D gene is left open where the match is weak. Size is omitted from some rows. Given values are once, few, many or a class for expanded clones.

-	TRBJ2-2	TRBV7-9	14	few	CASSTTGRTGELFF	TGTGCCAGCAGCACCACAGGGCGGACCGGGGAGCTGTTTTTT
-	TRBJ2-1	TRBV7-9	13	-	CASSFGGDNEQFF	TGTGCCAGCAGCTTCGGGGGTGACAATGAGCAGTTCTTC
-	TRBJ2-7	TRBV7-2	11	once	CASSPRFEQYF	TGTGCCAGCAGCCCACGGTTCGAGCAGTACTTC
TRBD1	TRBJ1-2	TRBV6-6	14	-	CASLGTDQHYGYTF	TGTGCCAGCTTAGGGACAGATCAGCACTATGGCTACACCTTC
-	TRBJ1-5	TRBV12-5	15	-	CASGLGLADNQPQHF	TGTGCTAGTGGTTTGGGTTTGGCAGACAATCAGCCCCAGCATTTT
TRBD2	TRBJ2-3	TRBV24-1	17	-	CATSDLGTAGGPDTQYF	TGTGCCACCAGTGATTTGGGGACAGCGGGAGGACCAGATACGCAGTATTTT
-	TRBJ2-7	TRBV6-5	14	once	CASSYRQDYYEQYF	TGTGCCAGCAGTTACAGGCAGGATTACTACGAGCAGTACTTC
-	TRBJ2-7	TRBV5-6	16	-	CASSLVVREGEDEQYF	TGTGCCAGCAGCTTGGTGGTTCGGGAAGGTGAGGACGAGCAGTACTTC
TRBD1	TRBJ2-7	TRBV7-8	15	-	CASSFSSRGLYEQYF	TGTGCCAGCAGCTTTAGCTCGAGGGGGCTCTACGAGCAGTACTTC
TRBD2	TRBJ2-1	TRBV27	17	-	CASSGSTSGSTYNEQFF	TGTGCCAGCAGTGGATCCACTAGCGGGAGTACCTACAATGAGCAGTTCTTC
-	TRBJ1-5	TRBV11-2	13	-	CASSNSLNQPQHF	TGTGCCAGCAGCAATTCTCTTAATCAGCCCCAGCATTTT
-	TRBJ2-1	TRBV20-1	14	-	CSASFVSGDNEQFF	TGCAGTGCTAGTTTTGTGTCAGGGGACAATGAGCAGTTCTTC
-	TRBJ2-3	TRBV19	16	-	CASNHPGWTGTDTQYF	TGTGCCAGTAACCATCCAGGTTGGACTGGCACAGATACGCAGTATTTT
-	TRBJ1-1	TRBV7-9	15	once	CASMKREIMNTEAFF	TGTGCCAGCATGAAAAGGGAGATCATGAACACTGAAGCTTTCTTT
-	TRBJ1-4	TRBV14	14	-	CASATGSTNEKLFF	TGTGCCAGCGCAACGGGGTCAACTAATGAAAAACTGTTTTTT
-	TRBJ1-1	TRBV28	16	few	CASSLIQNNMNTEAFF	TGTGCCAGCAGTTTAATACAGAACAACATGAACACTGAAGCTTTCTTT
TRBD2	TRBJ2-3	TRBV2	12	-	CASSEEAGGHLF	TGTGCCAGCAGTGAAGAAGCGGGGGGCCACCTTTTT
TRBD1	TRBJ1-4	TRBV7-2	14	-	CASSLRTGDEKLFF	TGTGCCAGCAGCTTAAGGACAGGGGATGAAAAACTGTTTTTT
-	TRBJ2-5	TRBV19	13	-	CASSRGPQETQYF	TGTGCCAGTAGTCGGGGTCCCCAAGAGACCCAGTACTTC
TRBD1	TRBJ1-6	TRBV6-1	14	-	CASSEHRGNSPLHF	TGTGCCAGCAGTGAACACAGGGGAAATTCACCCCTCCACTTT
-	TRBJ2-5	TRBV2	13	-	CASNLDRSETQYF	TGTGCCAGCAACCTCGACAGATCCGAGACCCAGTACTTC
TRBD1	TRBJ2-2	TRBV6-6	16	-	CASRPGQGEVNGELFF	TGTGCCAGCAGGCCGGGACAGGGGGAAGTTAACGGGGAGCTGTTTTTT
TRBD1	TRBJ1-2	TRBV19	18	-	CASSSNWLQGTSNYGYTF	TGTGCCAGTAGTTCAAACTGGCTACAGGGGACATCTAACTATGGCTACACCTTC
-	TRBJ2-7	TRBV7-2	13	-	CASSFGFSDEQYF	TGTGCCAGCAGCTTTGGATTTAGCGACGAGCAGTACTTC
-	TRBJ1-2	TRBV3-1/TRBV3-2	15	-	CASSQDPGGNYGYTF	TGTGCCAGCAGCCAAGATCCCGGCGGGAACTATGGCTACACCTTC
TRBD1	TRBJ2-7	TRBV2	14	once	CASSSRQGSYEQYF	TGTGCCAGCAGTTCTCGACAGGGATCGTACGAGCAGTACTTC
-	TRBJ1-1	TRBV6-2/TRBV6-3	16	once	CASSYPQTGLNTEAFF	TGTGCCAGCAGTTACCCTCAGACAGGACTGAACACTGAAGCTTTCTTT
-	TRBJ2-1	TRBV5-4	15	-	CASSRTTSWDNEQFF	TGTGCCAGCAGCCGCACCACTAGTTGGGACAATGAGCAGTTCTTC
-	TRBJ1-1	TRBV18	14	-	CASSPPSVITEAFF	TGTGCCAGCTCACCACCGTCGGTAATCACTGAAGCTTTCTTT
-	TRBJ1-3	TRBV19	16	-	CASSITGSNSGNTIYF	TGTGCCAGTAGTATCACAGGCTCGAATTCTGGAAACACCATATATTTT
-	TRBJ2-3	TRBV20-1	12	-	CSASLSADTQYF	TGCAGTGCTAGTTTGTCCGCAGATACGCAGTATTTT